The 13 T cell receptor beta chains in this list originate from one sample, sequenced in a study of blood T cell repertoires in COVID-19 (dated by TCRdb to 2020 to 2022). Receptor amplification or capture employed the immunoSEQ multiplex PCR assay. The clones in this table, taken by TCRdb from immuneACCESS, are in-frame only. Not every clone is retained; where verified, under half of the shortfall comes from an unresolved V gene, and the cause of the rest is unknown. The sample table holds about 160,000 clones, of which 85% were seen once. 3% to 3.5% of the sample is in the top ten clones. Source material: peripheral blood. Source of these receptors: a human donor with acute or convalescent COVID-19. The donor label of this sample is uncertain.

The CDR3 sequence: CASSSTGVEEKLFF. DNA for the CDR3: TGCGCCAGCAGCTCGACAGGGGTGGAAGAAAAACTGTTTTTT. The rearrangement joins TRBV5-1 to TRBJ1-4, with 8 bases matching TRBD1. V was pared by 3 bases and J by 8 bases, with 6 bases of the junction left unmatched. The CDR3 has 14 amino acids. Germline V lookup: CDR1 SGHRS, CDR2 YFSETQ.

V gene TRBV6-5 combines with J gene TRBJ2-3; unclear D gene. Trimming took off 7 bases at V and 3 bases at J, with 11 bases between the two ends. CDR1 MNHEY and CDR2 SVGAGI come from the germline V gene. The CDR3 consists of 13 residues. CDR3 DNA: TGTGCCAGCACCGACTTTGAAACAGATACGCAGTATTTT. Encoded protein: CASTDFETDTQYF.

The genes are TRBV5-1 and TRBJ1-1, with a weak D call TRBD1 (5 bases). V dropped 2 bases and J dropped 2 bases, with 13 bases sitting between them. The CDR3 extends over 15 amino acids. Germline V gene data show CDR1 as SGHRS and CDR2 as YFSETQ. CDR3 nucleotide sequence: TGCGCCAGCAGCTTAACAGGAGACTCCAACACTGAAGCTTTCTTT. Translated: CASSLTGDSNTEAFF.

The chain carries TRBV7-3 and TRBJ1-6; D is unresolved. V gave up 2 bases and J gave up 10 bases, with 9 bases separating them. CDR3 length: 13 amino acids. In germline, CDR1 is SGHTA, CDR2 FQGTGA. CDR3 in amino acids: CASSLGEGSPLHF. The CDR3 nucleotides read TGTGCCAGCAGCTTAGGGGAGGGCTCACCCCTCCACTTT.

The chain joins TRBV7-9 to TRBJ2-3; 12 bases align to TRBD1. V trimming: 4 bases; J trimming: 3 bases; junction bases outside the gene matches: 2. Germline values: CDR1 SEHNR, CDR2 FQNEAQ (reference sequence). The CDR3 has 15 amino acids. CDR3 DNA sequence: TGTGCCAGCAGCTGGGACAGGGGGCGTACAGATACGCAGTATTTT. The encoded protein is CASSWDRGRTDTQYF.

The chain combines TRBV11-3 with TRBJ2-2, with D uncertain. Germline lookup yields CDR1 SGHNT and CDR2 YENEEA. V lost 5 bases and J 6 bases, leaving 13 bases between the germline ends. The length of the CDR3 is 14 residues. CDR3 bases: TGTGCCAGCAGCCGCCCCGGTAGCCCCGGGGAGCTGTTTTTT. Its protein is CASSRPGSPGELFF.

The CDR3 DNA sequence: TGCGCCAGCAGCTTACTAGCGGGGGGAATGGGCAATGAGCAGTTCTTC. This codes for CASSLLAGGMGNEQFF. This chain uses TRBV5-1 with TRBJ2-1; 12 nucleotides agree with TRBD2. V was clipped by 2 bases and J by 6 bases; unmatched bases: 6. CDR3 length equals 16 residues. CDR1 and CDR2 (germline): SGHRS, YFSETQ.

The chain employs TRBV29-1 and TRBJ2-3; 16 positions match TRBD2. CDR3 length equals 18 residues. Germline loops: CDR1 SQVTM, CDR2 ANQGSEA. J lost 4 bases, V lost 4 bases, and 11 bases had no gene match. The CDR3 is CSVAQPGLAGGRSDTQYF. Here the CDR3 DNA reads TGCAGCGTTGCCCAACCGGGACTAGCGGGGGGGCGATCAGATACGCAGTATTTT.

The rearrangement links TRBV27 to TRBJ2-3; TRBD1 might be the D (6 bases). Germline CDR1 and CDR2: MNHEY and SMNVEV (reference sequence). The germline V and J ends were trimmed by 2 bases and 2 bases, with 14 bases remaining between them. The CDR3 has 16 amino acids. CDR3 protein: CASSLRAGDITDTQYF. For the CDR3, the DNA is TGTGCCAGCAGTTTAAGGGCCGGGGACATCACAGATACGCAGTATTTT.

This chain connects TRBV3-1 (or the pseudogene TRBV3-2) to TRBJ2-6, with D tentatively TRBD1 (5 bases). Trimming left V 0 bases short and J 8 bases short, with 17 bases between. The CDR3 loop spans 17 amino acids. Germline assignment: CDR1 LGHDT and CDR2 YNNKEL (reference sequence). In nucleotides, the CDR3 is TGTGCCAGCAGCCAAGAGTTGGCAGGGTGGAGCTCCAACGTCCTGACTTTC. Protein sequence: CASSQELAGWSSNVLTF.

V gene TRBV18 combines with J gene TRBJ1-2; D perhaps matches TRBD1 (6 bases). The CDR3 has 19 residues. The V gene lost 3 bases and the J gene lost 4 bases, with 27 bases spanning the gap. Per the germline V gene, CDR1 is KGHSH and CDR2 is LQKENI. This CDR3 is CASSPPSRGLAPNFYGYTF. Here the CDR3 DNA reads TGTGCCAGCTCACCCCCCTCCAGGGGCCTCGCTCCTAATTTCTATGGCTACACCTTC.

Ten or more counts support this clone. V usage is TRBV15 and J usage is TRBJ1-5; the D is unclear. This CDR3 has 14 residues. Germline CDR1 and CDR2: LNHNV and YYDKDF (reference sequence). Deletions cut 0 bases from V and 4 bases from J, with 7 bases between. The DNA of the CDR3 is TGTGCCACCAGCAGAGATTCCAATAATCAGCCCCAGCATTTT. This encodes CATSRDSNNQPQHF.

This chain uses TRBV10-1 with TRBJ2-5, with 7 bases identical to TRBD2. The CDR3 runs to 15 residues. Germline V gene lookup returns CDR1 WNHNN and CDR2 SYGVQD (reference sequence). The J segment lost 4 bases and the V segment lost 6 bases, leaving 11 bases of the junction unmatched. The CDR3 region is CASSTSRGSRETQYF. DNA for the CDR3: TGCGCCAGCAGCACTTCGCGGGGGTCCCGAGAGACCCAGTACTTC.